Below are 5 T cell receptor beta chains sequenced from a single sample in a study of cytomegalovirus exposure and HLA in healthy donors. PCR was performed using 60 Vbeta and 13 Jbeta primers. The table came from immunoSEQ multiplex PCR; TCRdb's copy has only in-frame clones and leaves some out. The repertoire holds about 89,000 clones, with about 74% as singletons. Sequences were obtained from PBMCs. Receptors were obtained from a man aged 25-45 years in good health and CMV-seronegative.

V and J are TRBV27 and TRBJ1-5, with unresolved D. This CDR3 spans 15 amino acids. Germline assignment: CDR1 MNHEY and CDR2 SMNVEV (reference sequence). Between the trimmed V and J ends, which lost 1 base and 1 base, there was a span of 8 bases. The chain's CDR3 is CASSLFFLSNQPQHF. CDR3 in DNA: TGTGCCAGCAGTTTATTCTTTTTAAGCAATCAGCCCCAGCATTTT.

This CDR3 is CASSPDFQENTEAFF. In DNA, the CDR3 is TGTGCCAGCTCACCAGATTTTCAGGAGAACACTGAAGCTTTCTTT. The rearrangement links TRBV18 to TRBJ1-1; D ambiguous. This CDR3 is built from 15 residues. The V and J ends lost 2 bases and 1 base respectively, with 11 bases between them. Germline assignment: CDR1 KGHSH and CDR2 LQKENI.

This chain joins TRBV6-6 and TRBJ2-7; 10 bases agree with TRBD1. The CDR3 spans 15 residues. In germline, CDR1 is MNHNY, CDR2 SVGAGI (reference sequence). V trimming: 4 bases; J trimming: 2 bases; junction bases outside the gene matches: 5. The CDR3 spells CASSSGTGATYEQYF. The CDR3 DNA reads TGTGCCAGCAGTTCTGGGACAGGGGCCACCTACGAGCAGTACTTC.

The chain carries TRBV4-1 and TRBJ1-4; D may be TRBD1 (6 bases). V lost 2 bases and J 3 bases, leaving 13 bases between the germline ends. The CDR3 runs to 16 residues. The germline gives CDR1 MGHRA, CDR2 YSYEKL. CDR3 bases: TGCGCCAGCAGCCAACCTCTAAGGACAGCTAATGAAAAACTGTTTTTT. Its protein is CASSQPLRTANEKLFF.

The rearrangement uses TRBV7-2 and TRBJ2-3, with TRBD2 matching 9 bases. The length of the CDR3 is 16 residues. The germline CDR1 and CDR2 sequences are SGHTA and FQGNSA. The V segment lost 5 bases and the J segment 4 bases; nucleotides outside the gene matches: 10. The CDR3 DNA reads as TGTGCCAGCAGCCCCCGCCTAGCGGGAATCGCAGATACGCAGTATTTT. It encodes CASSPRLAGIADTQYF.